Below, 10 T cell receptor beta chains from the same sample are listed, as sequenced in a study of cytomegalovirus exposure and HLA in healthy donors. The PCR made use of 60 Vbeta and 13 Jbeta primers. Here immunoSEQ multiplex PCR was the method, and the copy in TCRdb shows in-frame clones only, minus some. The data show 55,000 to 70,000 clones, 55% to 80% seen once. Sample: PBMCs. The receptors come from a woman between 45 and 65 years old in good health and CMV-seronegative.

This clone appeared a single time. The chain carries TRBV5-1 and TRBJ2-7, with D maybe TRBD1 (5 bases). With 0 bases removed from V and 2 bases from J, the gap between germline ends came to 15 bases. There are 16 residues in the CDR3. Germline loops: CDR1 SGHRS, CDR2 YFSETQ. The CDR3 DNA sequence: TGCGCCAGCAGCTTGGGGGGCTCGGACCGAGCCTACGAGCAGTACTTC. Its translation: CASSLGGSDRAYEQYF.

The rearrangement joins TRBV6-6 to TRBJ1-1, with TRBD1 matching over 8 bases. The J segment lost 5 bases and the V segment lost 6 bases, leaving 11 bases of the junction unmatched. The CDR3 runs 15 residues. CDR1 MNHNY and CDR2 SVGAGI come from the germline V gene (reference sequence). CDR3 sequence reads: CASSSGQGAPTEAFF. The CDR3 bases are TGTGCCAGCAGCTCCGGCCAGGGGGCGCCTACTGAAGCTTTCTTT.

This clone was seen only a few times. The CDR3 reads CASSPGTGPFYF. CDR3 nucleotide sequence: TGCGCCAGCAGCCCTGGGACTGGACCATTTTACTTC. The chain couples TRBV4-3 to TRBJ2-4; D might be TRBD2 (6 bases). Trimming took off 4 bases at V and 16 bases at J, with 17 bases between the two ends. The germline V gene encodes CDR1 LGHNA and CDR2 YSLEER. The CDR3 sequence is 12 residues long.

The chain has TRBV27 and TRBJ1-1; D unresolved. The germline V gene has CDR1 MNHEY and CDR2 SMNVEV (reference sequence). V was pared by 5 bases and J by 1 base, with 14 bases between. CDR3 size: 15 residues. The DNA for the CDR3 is TGTGCCAGCAGTCTCGGACCGGGGTCGAACACTGAAGCTTTCTTT. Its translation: CASSLGPGSNTEAFF.

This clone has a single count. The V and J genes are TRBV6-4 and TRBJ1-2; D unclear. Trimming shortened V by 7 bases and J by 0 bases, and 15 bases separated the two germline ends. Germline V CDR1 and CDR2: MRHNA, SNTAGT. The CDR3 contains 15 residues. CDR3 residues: CASTLSSGANYGYTF. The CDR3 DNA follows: TGTGCCAGCACCCTGTCTTCGGGAGCTAACTATGGCTACACCTTC.

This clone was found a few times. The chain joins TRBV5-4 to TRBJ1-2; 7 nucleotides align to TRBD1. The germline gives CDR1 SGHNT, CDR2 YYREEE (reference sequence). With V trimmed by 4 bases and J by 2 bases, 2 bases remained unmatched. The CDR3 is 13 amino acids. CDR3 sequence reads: CASSPGQNYGYTF. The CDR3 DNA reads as TGTGCCAGCAGCCCGGGACAGAACTATGGCTACACCTTC.

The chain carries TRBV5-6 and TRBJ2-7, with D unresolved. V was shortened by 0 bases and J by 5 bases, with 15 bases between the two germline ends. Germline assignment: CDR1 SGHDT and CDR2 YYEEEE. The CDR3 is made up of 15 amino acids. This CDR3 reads CASSLALAGLDEQYF. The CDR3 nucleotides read TGTGCCAGCAGCTTGGCCTTGGCTGGTCTCGACGAGCAGTACTTC.

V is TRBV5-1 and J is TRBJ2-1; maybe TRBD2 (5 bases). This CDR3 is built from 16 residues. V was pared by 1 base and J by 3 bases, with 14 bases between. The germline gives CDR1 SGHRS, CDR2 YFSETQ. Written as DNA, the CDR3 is TGCGCCAGCAGCTTGTCCCTAGCATCACTCTACAATGAGCAGTTCTTC. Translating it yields CASSLSLASLYNEQFF.

The CDR3 region has the DNA TGTGCCAGCAGTTACCTCGGGACTAGCGGGAGTAGTGAGCAGTTCTTC. Its translation is CASSYLGTSGSSEQFF. This chain joins TRBV6-5 and TRBJ2-1, with 14 bases lining up with TRBD2. J gave up 9 bases and V 2 bases, and 6 bases lay outside the gene matches. CDR3 size: 16 residues. Germline CDR1 and CDR2: MNHEY and SVGAGI.

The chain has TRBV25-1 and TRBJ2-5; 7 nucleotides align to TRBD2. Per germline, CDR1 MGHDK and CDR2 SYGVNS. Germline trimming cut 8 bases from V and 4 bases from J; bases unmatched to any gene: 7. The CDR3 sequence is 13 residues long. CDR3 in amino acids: CASAGDWRETQYF. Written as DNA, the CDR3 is TGTGCCAGCGCGGGGGACTGGAGAGAGACCCAGTACTTC.